Shown below are 13 T cell receptor beta chains from a single sample sequenced in a study of tumor-infiltrating lymphocytes in primary liver carcinoma. They got blood RNA out of unsorted whole blood and also pulled out germline DNA. A primer in the constant region served to generate TCR beta cDNA from 500 to 600 ng of total RNA. Nested multiplex PCR, run for three rounds with slightly modified ARM-PCR, yielded TCR beta libraries. TRBV1-TRBV30 forward primers and a C-beta reverse primer were used in the first two PCR rounds, which each ran for 10 cycles. MiXCR was run by TCRdb on the multiplex PCR reads, yielding one entry per CDR3 protein. The sample holds fewer than 350,000 distinct CDR3 sequences, about 60% seen once. Sequenced input: peripheral blood. The source is a middle-aged man with primary liver carcinoma and hepatitis B virus infection.

In regard to this clonotype: A read error is likely, as this CDR3 ends without the conserved phenylalanine or tryptophan. V is TRBV29-1 and J is TRBJ2-5; a possible D gene is TRBD1 (8 bases). This CDR3 region has 16 residues. Germline assignment: CDR1 SQVTM and CDR2 ANQGSEA. This CDR3 is CSLEVGVAGDRGTQYL. For the CDR3, the DNA is TGCAGCCTTGAAGTGGGTGTGGCGGGAGACAGGGGGACCCAGTACCTC.

The rearrangement uses TRBV11-1 and TRBJ2-2, with 7 bases that match TRBD1. The CDR3 has 15 residues. Germline lookup yields CDR1 SGHAT and CDR2 FQDESV (reference sequence). The junction had 10 bases not matched to a gene; V was cut back by 6 bases and J by 6 bases. The CDR3 here is CASSFDRAQAGELFF. For the CDR3, the DNA is TGTGCCAGCAGTTTCGACAGGGCCCAGGCCGGGGAGCTGTTTTTT. The full variable domain, its missing parts supplied by reference TRBV11-1 and TRBJ2-2, is EAEVAQSPRYKITEKSQAVAFWCDPISGHATLYWYRQILGQGPELLVQFQDESVVDDSQLPKDRFSAERLKGVDSTLKIQPAELGDSAMYLCASSFDRAQAGELFFGEGSRLTVL.

This clonotype showed up just a few times. The chain recombines TRBV5-4 with TRBJ2-1; perhaps TRBD2 as D (6 bases). V was shortened by 2 bases and J by 1 base, with 13 bases between the two germline ends. The germline gives CDR1 SGHNT, CDR2 YYREEE (reference sequence). The CDR3 contains 16 residues. Here the CDR3 reads CASSFPQRVSYNEQFF. CDR3 nucleotides: TGTGCCAGCAGCTTCCCCCAGCGGGTTTCCTACAATGAGCAGTTCTTC.

As to this clonotype: A much larger clone differs by one base, so this may be a read error. This chain links TRBV6-1 with TRBJ2-7; D remains ambiguous. Trimming stripped 4 bases from V and 1 base from J, with 17 bases between. The CDR3 spans 16 residues. Germline V gene sequence: CDR1 MNHNS, CDR2 SASEGT. CDR3 DNA sequence: TGTGCCAGCAGTGGCAGGCGCACGGCGCAATCCTACGAGCAGTACTTC. This gives the protein CASSGRRTAQSYEQYF.

The chain is built from TRBV7-9 and TRBJ2-7; TRBD2 might be the D (5 bases). Germline CDR1 and CDR2: SEHNR and FQNEAQ (reference sequence). V lost 5 bases to trimming and J lost 0 bases, with 14 bases between them. This CDR3 spans 15 amino acids. CDR3 region: CASSPRVSRSYEQYF. Written as DNA, the CDR3 is TGTGCCAGCAGCCCGAGGGTGTCGCGCTCCTACGAGCAGTACTTC. Variable domain in full (rest from reference TRBV7-9 and TRBJ2-7): DTGVSQNPRHKITKRGQNVTFRCDPISEHNRLYWYRQTLGQGPEFLTYFQNEAQLEKSRLLSDRFSAERPKGSFSTLEIQRTEQGDSAMYLCASSPRVSRSYEQYFGPGTRLTVT.

This clonotype was recorded many times. The gene calls are TRBV6-2 or TRBV6-3 and TRBJ1-5, with D possibly matching TRBD1 (5 bases). Per germline, CDR1 MNHEY and CDR2 SVGEGT. The V end was cut by 10 bases, the J end by 7 bases, with 14 bases between. The CDR3 loop spans 12 amino acids. The CDR3 DNA reads as TGTGCCACCTCCCCTCGGGGCCAGCCCCAGCATTTT. Translation gives CATSPRGQPQHF.

This chain connects TRBV4-2 to TRBJ2-7, with D tentatively TRBD2 (6 bases). The CDR3 consists of 15 residues. Looked up from germline, CDR1 is LGHNA and CDR2 is YNFKEQ. V lost 4 bases to trimming and J lost 5 bases, with 18 bases between them. As DNA, the CDR3 is TGTGCCAGCAGCCCCTGGGACGAGGGAGGCCACGAGCAGTACTTC. It yields the protein CASSPWDEGGHEQYF.

Comments on this clonotype: This could be a read error, since a much larger clone is one nucleotide away. This chain links TRBV6-5 with TRBJ2-7, with D tentatively TRBD1 or TRBD2 (5 bases each). The CDR3 loop spans 15 amino acids. The germline CDR1 and CDR2 sequences are MNHEY and SVGAGI. The CDR3: CASSYRGVRSYEQHF. In nucleotides, the CDR3 is TGTGCCAGCAGTTACCGAGGGGTCCGCTCCTACGAGCAGCACTTC.

The chain is built from TRBV5-1 and TRBJ2-3; TRBD2 might be the D (6 bases). V lost 0 bases to trimming and J lost 6 bases, with 17 bases between them. The CDR3 is made up of 16 amino acids. Per the germline V gene, CDR1 is SGHRS and CDR2 is YFSETQ. DNA of the CDR3: TGCGCCAGCAGCTTGGCCCCTAGCGCGAGCGCTGATACGCAGTATTTT. Amino acid sequence: CASSLAPSASADTQYF. Based on the CDR3 plus reference TRBV5-1 and TRBJ2-3, the full variable domain is KAGVTQTPRYLIKTRGQQVTLSCSPISGHRSVSWYQQTPGQGLQFLFEYFSETQRNKGNFPGRFSGRQFSNSRSEMNVSTLELGDSALYLCASSLAPSASADTQYFGPGTRLTVL.

In this sample, this clonotype turned up a few times. J is TRBJ1-5 and V is TRBV28; D call uncertain. The CDR3 has 12 residues. V was cut by 8 bases and J by 0 bases, with 5 bases left in between. Germline CDR1 and CDR2: MDHEN and SYDVKM. CDR3 residues: CASRGSNQPQHF. CDR3 sequence (DNA): TGTGCCAGCCGTGGTAGCAATCAGCCCCAGCATTTT.

The chain couples TRBV10-2 to TRBJ2-7; perhaps TRBD1 as D (6 bases). V gave up 10 bases and J gave up 8 bases, with 18 bases separating them. The CDR3 spans 12 residues. Germline V lookup: CDR1 WSHSY, CDR2 SAAADI. The CDR3 region is CATATGEYKQYF. CDR3 DNA: TGCGCCACCGCGACAGGCGAATACAAGCAGTACTTC.

This clonotype was detected many times. The gene calls are TRBV11-2 and TRBJ2-3; no firm D call. The germline V gene has CDR1 SGHAT and CDR2 FQNNGV. The CDR3 runs to 11 residues. Trimming stripped 6 bases from V and 5 bases from J, with 6 bases between. CDR3 protein: CASSLRDTQYF. CDR3 DNA: TGTGCCAGCAGTTTAAGAGATACGCAGTATTTT.

Of note for this clonotype: Just one base apart from a much larger clone, this may be a read error. The gene calls are TRBV30 and TRBJ2-7; TRBD2 matches at 8 bases. The J segment lost 9 bases and the V segment lost 4 bases, leaving 8 bases of the junction unmatched. Germline V lookup: CDR1 GTSNPN, CDR2 SVGIG (reference sequence). The CDR3 sequence is 12 residues long. The CDR3 loop is CAWTRTGGGQYF. DNA of the CDR3: TGTGCCTGGACCCGGACGGGAGGGGGGCAGTACTTC.